This T cell receptor (beta chain) emerged from a study of cytomegalovirus exposure and HLA in healthy donors. This CDR3 is 15 amino acids long. V lost 1 base and J lost 0, with 7 bases in between. CDR1 is SEHNR, CDR2 FQNEAQ, per germline (reference sequence). General study results and limits: In all likelihood, a cluster of highly shared sequence variants was a sequencing artifact. Per a prior analysis, the majority of TCR beta V segments were productive roughly 87% or roughly 30% of the time. According to the study, some 160 TCR beta chains were cytomegalovirus-associated.

PCR employed 60 Vbeta and 13 Jbeta primers. As originally analysed: The count from a later analysis was 79 million or so unique TCR beta chains, 9.5 million to 11 million of them shared. Sequencing was performed with immunoSEQ multiplex PCR; in TCRdb, only in-frame clones are kept and a portion is missing. The V and J calls and clone size are taken from that table; D and trimming were inferred from the DNA. The sample consists of 110,000 to 150,000 clones, over 55% of them appearing once. This clone appeared once. Its cognate antigen is unknown. The sample carries other DNA sequences with the same CDR3.

The V gene is TRBV7-9, the J gene TRBJ1-5; D perhaps matches TRBD1 (6 bases). The sequence was collected from a man between 40 and 49 years old in good health and CMV-seronegative. Sequences were obtained from PBMCs. CDR3 sequence (DNA): TGTGCCAGCAGCTTAGTAGGGGGTAGCAATCAGCCCCAGCATTTT. Its translation: CASSLVGGSNQPQHF. Using reference TRBV7-9 and TRBJ1-5 for the parts outside the CDR3, the full variable domain is DTGVSQNPRHKITKRGQNVTFRCDPISEHNRLYWYRQTLGQGPEFLTYFQNEAQLEKSRLLSDRFSAERPKGSFSTLEIQRTEQGDSAMYLCASSLVGGSNQPQHFGDGTRLSIL.